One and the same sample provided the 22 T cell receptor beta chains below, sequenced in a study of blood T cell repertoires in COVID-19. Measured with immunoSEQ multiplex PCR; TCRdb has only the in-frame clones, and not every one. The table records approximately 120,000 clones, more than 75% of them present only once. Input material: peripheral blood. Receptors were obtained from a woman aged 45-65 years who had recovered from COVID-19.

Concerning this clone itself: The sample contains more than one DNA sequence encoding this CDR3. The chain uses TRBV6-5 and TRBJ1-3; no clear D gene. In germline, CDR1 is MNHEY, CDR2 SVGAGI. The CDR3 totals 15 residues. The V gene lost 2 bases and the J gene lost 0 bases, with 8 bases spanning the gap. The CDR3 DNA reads TGTGCCAGCAGTTACCGCGGAAGCTCTGGAAACACCATATATTTT. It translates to CASSYRGSSGNTIYF.

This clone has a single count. DNA of the CDR3: TGTGCCAGCACCACAGGGGGCAGTTATGGCTACACCTTC. Protein: CASTTGGSYGYTF. The genes are TRBV7-9 and TRBJ1-2; 9 positions match TRBD1. From germline, CDR1 is SEHNR and CDR2 FQNEAQ (reference sequence). With 7 bases clipped from V and 5 bases from J, the junction kept 5 bases outside the gene matches. This CDR3 comprises 13 residues.

The CDR3 loop is CAISGTASNYGYTF. The CDR3 bases are TGTGCCATCAGTGGGACAGCCTCTAACTATGGCTACACCTTC. The chain is built from TRBV10-3 and TRBJ1-2, with D maybe TRBD1 (6 bases). Between the trimmed V and J ends, which lost 4 bases and 0 bases, there was a span of 9 bases. Germline CDR1 and CDR2: ENHRY and SYGVKD. CDR3 size: 14 residues.

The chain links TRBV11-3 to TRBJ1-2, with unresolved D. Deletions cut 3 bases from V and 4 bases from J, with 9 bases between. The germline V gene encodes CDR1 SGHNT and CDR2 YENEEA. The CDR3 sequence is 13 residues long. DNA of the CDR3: TGTGCCAGCAGCTTCCAGGTATCCTATGGCTACACCTTC. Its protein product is CASSFQVSYGYTF.

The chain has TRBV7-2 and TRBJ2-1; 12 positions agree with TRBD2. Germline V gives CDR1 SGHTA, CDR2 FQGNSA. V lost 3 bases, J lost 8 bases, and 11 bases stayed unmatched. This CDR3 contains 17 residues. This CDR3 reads CASSFDSLTSGSHEQFF. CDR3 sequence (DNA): TGTGCCAGCAGCTTTGACAGCCTGACTAGCGGGAGCCATGAGCAGTTCTTC.

The CDR3 region has the DNA TGTGCCAGCAGCTTGGTGTGGCCTGGAGGAAGCAATGAGCAGTTCTTC. It specifies CASSLVWPGGSNEQFF. This chain joins TRBV5-4 and TRBJ2-1; a possible D gene is TRBD2 (5 bases). There are 16 residues in the CDR3. Germline V gene sequence: CDR1 SGHNT, CDR2 YYREEE (reference sequence). Trimming removed 0 bases from V and 6 bases from J, with 16 bases in between.

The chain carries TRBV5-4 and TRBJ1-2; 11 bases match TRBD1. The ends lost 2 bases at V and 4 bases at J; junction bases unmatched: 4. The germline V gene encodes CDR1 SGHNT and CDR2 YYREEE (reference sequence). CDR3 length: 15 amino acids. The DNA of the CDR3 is TGTGCCAGCAGCTTAGCCGGGACAGGGGGCTATGGCTACACCTTC. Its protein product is CASSLAGTGGYGYTF. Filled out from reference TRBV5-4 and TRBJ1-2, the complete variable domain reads ETGVTQSPTHLIKTRGQQVTLRCSSQSGHNTVSWYQQALGQGPQFIFQYYREEENGRGNFPPRFSGLQFPNYSSELNVNALELDDSALYLCASSLAGTGGYGYTFGSGTRLTVV.

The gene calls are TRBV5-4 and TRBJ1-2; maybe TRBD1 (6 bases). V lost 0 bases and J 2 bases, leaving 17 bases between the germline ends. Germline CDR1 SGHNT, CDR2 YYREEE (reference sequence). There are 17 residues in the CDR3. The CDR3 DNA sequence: TGTGCCAGCAGCTTGGTCCCGACAGGAGCTCAAAACTATGGCTACACCTTC. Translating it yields CASSLVPTGAQNYGYTF.

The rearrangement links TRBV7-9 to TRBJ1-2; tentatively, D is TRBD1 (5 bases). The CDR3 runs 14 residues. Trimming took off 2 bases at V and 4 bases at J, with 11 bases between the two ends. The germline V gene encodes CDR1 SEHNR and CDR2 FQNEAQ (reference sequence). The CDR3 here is CASSLSQATYGYTF. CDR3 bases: TGTGCCAGCAGCTTATCACAGGCGACCTATGGCTACACCTTC.

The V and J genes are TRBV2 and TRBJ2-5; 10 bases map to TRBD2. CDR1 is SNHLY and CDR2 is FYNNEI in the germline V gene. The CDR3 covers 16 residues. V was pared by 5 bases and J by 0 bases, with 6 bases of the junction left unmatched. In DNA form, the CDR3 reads TGTGCCAGCAGTTGGGGGGGACTAGCGCACCAAGAGACCCAGTACTTC. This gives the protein CASSWGGLAHQETQYF. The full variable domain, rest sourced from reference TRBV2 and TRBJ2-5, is EPEVTQTPSHQVTQMGQEVILRCVPISNHLYFYWYRQILGQKVEFLVSFYNNEISEKSEIFDDQFSVERPDGSNFTLKIRSTKLEDSAMYFCASSWGGLAHQETQYFGPGTRLLVL.

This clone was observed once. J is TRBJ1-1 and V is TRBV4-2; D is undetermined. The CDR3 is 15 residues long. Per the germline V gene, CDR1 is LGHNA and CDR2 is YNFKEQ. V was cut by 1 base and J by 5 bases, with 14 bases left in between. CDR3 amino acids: CASSQVTLRETEAFF. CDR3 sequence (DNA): TGTGCCAGCAGCCAAGTTACCCTTAGAGAAACTGAAGCTTTCTTT.

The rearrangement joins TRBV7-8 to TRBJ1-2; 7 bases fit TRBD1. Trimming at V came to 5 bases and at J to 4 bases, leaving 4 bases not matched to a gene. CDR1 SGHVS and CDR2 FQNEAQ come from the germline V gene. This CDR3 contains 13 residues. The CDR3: CASSPGTVYGYTF. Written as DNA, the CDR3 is TGTGCCAGCAGCCCCGGGACAGTCTATGGCTACACCTTC.

The CDR3 loop is CSVVRLGLAGDEQFF. The CDR3, as DNA: TGCAGCGTTGTCCGTCTCGGACTAGCGGGGGATGAGCAGTTCTTC. This chain uses TRBV29-1 with TRBJ2-1, with 13 bases that match TRBD2. Trimming removed 4 bases from V and 8 bases from J; junction bases left unmatched: 8. This CDR3 contains 15 residues. Germline V gene sequence: CDR1 SQVTM, CDR2 ANQGSEA.

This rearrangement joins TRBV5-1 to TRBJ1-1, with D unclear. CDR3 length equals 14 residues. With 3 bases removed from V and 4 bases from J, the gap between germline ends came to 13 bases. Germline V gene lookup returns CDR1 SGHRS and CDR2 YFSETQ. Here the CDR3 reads CASSSLFGGTEAFF. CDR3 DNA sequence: TGCGCCAGCAGCTCCCTATTCGGAGGCACTGAAGCTTTCTTT.

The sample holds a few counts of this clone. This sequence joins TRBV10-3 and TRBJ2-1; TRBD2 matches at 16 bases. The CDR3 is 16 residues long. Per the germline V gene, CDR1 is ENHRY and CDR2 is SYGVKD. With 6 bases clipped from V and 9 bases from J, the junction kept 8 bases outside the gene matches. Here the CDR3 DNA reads TGTGCCATCAGCGGGACTAGCGGGAGGGCCTTTTCTGAGCAGTTCTTC. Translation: CAISGTSGRAFSEQFF.

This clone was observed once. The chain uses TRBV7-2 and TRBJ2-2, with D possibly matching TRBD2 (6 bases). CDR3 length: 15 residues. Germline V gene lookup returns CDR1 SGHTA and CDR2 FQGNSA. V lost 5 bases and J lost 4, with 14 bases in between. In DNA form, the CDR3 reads TGTGCCAGCAGCGTCCGGGACTTGGGCACCGGGGAGCTGTTTTTT. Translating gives CASSVRDLGTGELFF.

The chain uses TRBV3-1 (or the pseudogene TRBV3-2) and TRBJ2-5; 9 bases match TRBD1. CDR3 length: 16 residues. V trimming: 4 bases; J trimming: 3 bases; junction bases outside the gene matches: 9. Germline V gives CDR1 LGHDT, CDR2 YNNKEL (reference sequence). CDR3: CASSPGQGMWKETQYF. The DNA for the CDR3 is TGTGCCAGCAGCCCAGGACAGGGGATGTGGAAAGAGACCCAGTACTTC.

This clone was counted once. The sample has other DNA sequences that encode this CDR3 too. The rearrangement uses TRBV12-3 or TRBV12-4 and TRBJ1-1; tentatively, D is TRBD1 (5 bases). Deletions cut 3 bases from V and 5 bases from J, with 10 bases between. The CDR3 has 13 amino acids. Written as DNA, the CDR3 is TGTGCCAGCAGTTTGAGGGAGGGGACTGAAGCTTTCTTT. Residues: CASSLREGTEAFF.

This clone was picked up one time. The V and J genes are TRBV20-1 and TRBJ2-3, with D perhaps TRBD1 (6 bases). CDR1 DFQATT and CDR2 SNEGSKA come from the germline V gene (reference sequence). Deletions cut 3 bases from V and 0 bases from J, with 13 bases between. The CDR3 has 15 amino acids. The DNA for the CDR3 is TGCAGTGCTAGTGTTCTAGGACAGAGCACAGATACGCAGTATTTT. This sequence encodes CSASVLGQSTDTQYF.

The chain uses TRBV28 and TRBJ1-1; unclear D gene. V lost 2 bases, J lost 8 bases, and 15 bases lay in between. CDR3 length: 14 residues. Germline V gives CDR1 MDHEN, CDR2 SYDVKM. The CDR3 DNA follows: TGTGCCAGCAGTTTAGTTGTGCGTGCCTCGGAAGCTTTCTTT. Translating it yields CASSLVVRASEAFF.

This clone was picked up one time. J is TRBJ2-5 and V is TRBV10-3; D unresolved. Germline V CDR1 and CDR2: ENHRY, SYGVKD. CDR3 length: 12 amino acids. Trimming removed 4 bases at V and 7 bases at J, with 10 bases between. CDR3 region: CAISAGSGTQYF. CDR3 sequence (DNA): TGTGCCATCAGTGCTGGGTCGGGGACCCAGTACTTC.

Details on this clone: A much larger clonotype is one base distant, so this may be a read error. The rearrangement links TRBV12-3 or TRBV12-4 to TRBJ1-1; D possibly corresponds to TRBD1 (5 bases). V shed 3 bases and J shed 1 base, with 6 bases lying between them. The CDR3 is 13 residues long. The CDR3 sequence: CASSFGGNTEAFF. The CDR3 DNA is TGTGCCAGCAGTTTCGGGGGGAACACTGAAGCTTTCTTT.